The clone carrying this TCR beta chain was counted a single time. Study processing details: By means of reference gene primer amplification, nucleated cell counts were estimated. Method: immunoSEQ multiplex PCR; TCRdb's copy keeps in-frame clones and lacks some. The DNA was the basis for D and trimming; V, J and clone size are from that table. The repertoire holds some 70,000 clones, with roughly four fifths as singletons. With V trimmed by 2 bases and J by 5 bases, 6 bases remained unmatched. CDR1 MNHEY and CDR2 SVGAGI come from the germline V gene. CDR3 length equals 16 residues. This entry belongs to a study of blood T cell repertoires in COVID-19. Study context: PBMCs, B-cell-depleted T cells, or T cells were the source of the cDNA or gDNA that made up the material.

The sequenced material came from peripheral blood. The sequence came from a woman aged 55-75 years with acute or convalescent COVID-19. The chain carries TRBV6-5 and TRBJ1-6; 7 positions match TRBD1. The CDR3 sequence: CASSYVTGIDNSPLHF. The CDR3 coding sequence is TGTGCCAGCAGTTACGTGACAGGGATCGATAATTCACCCCTCCACTTT.